The 5 T cell receptor beta chains reported below all come from one sample, sequenced in a study of graft-versus-host responses after intestinal transplantation. Using immunoSEQ multiplex PCR, the repertoire was profiled, and TCRdb retains in-frame clones only, with some absent. The table lists around 19,000 clones, approximately 39% of them singletons. The material was alloreactive CD4+ T cells from a mixed lymphocyte reaction culture, obtained before transplantation. Subset indicated: CFSE-low proliferating T cells sorted from roughly 6-day pre-transplant mixed lymphocyte reaction (GvH or HvG direction). The receptors were gathered from a human patient who was an organ donor for intestinal transplantation.

The rearrangement joins TRBV10-3 to TRBJ2-3; D perhaps matches TRBD2 (5 bases). V was cut by 6 bases and J by 0 bases, with 13 bases left in between. The CDR3 runs to 15 residues. Germline V lookup: CDR1 ENHRY, CDR2 SYGVKD. For the CDR3, the DNA is TGTGCCATCAGGGGATTAAGCGGAAGCACAGATACGCAGTATTTT. It encodes CAIRGLSGSTDTQYF.

V and J are TRBV5-1 and TRBJ2-5, with D tentatively TRBD2 (5 bases). The CDR3 consists of 15 residues. V was cut by 4 bases and J by 2 bases, with 15 bases left in between. Germline CDR1 reads SGHRS; CDR2 reads YFSETQ. The CDR3 sequence is CASSHKSGAQETQYF. CDR3 DNA sequence: TGCGCCAGCAGCCATAAAAGCGGAGCTCAAGAGACCCAGTACTTC.

The rearrangement links TRBV6-5 to TRBJ1-1; 7 bases line up with TRBD1. Germline-derived CDR1 and CDR2 are MNHEY and SVGAGI. The length of the CDR3 is 13 residues. With V trimmed by 6 bases and J by 5 bases, 6 bases remained unmatched. The CDR3 loop is CASRRPGGTEAFF. The CDR3 DNA reads as TGTGCCAGCAGGAGACCAGGGGGGACTGAAGCTTTCTTT.

This chain connects TRBV5-1 to TRBJ2-1, with D tentatively TRBD1 (5 bases). There are 15 residues in the CDR3. CDR1 is SGHRS and CDR2 is YFSETQ in the germline V gene. V was pared by 0 bases and J by 6 bases, with 13 bases between. The CDR3 sequence: CASSLGDSYFNEQFF. In DNA, the CDR3 is TGCGCCAGCAGCTTGGGAGACAGCTACTTCAATGAGCAGTTCTTC.

This clone rates as medium-sized. The rearrangement joins TRBV6-1 to TRBJ1-4; D gene uncertain. The CDR3 loop spans 13 amino acids. Per the germline V gene, CDR1 is MNHNS and CDR2 is SASEGT. V shed 3 bases and J shed 8 bases, with 10 bases lying between them. CDR3 residues: CASSDWTIEKLFF. The CDR3 nucleotides are TGTGCCAGCAGTGACTGGACGATAGAAAAACTGTTTTTT.